This note documents a single T cell receptor (beta chain) sequence. TCR beta CDR3 regions were amplified from RNA transcripts. When the TCR CDR3 underwent first-round RT-PCR, the HTBI primer set was used. In TCRdb, the multiplex PCR reads were re-called with MiXCR into one record per CDR3 protein. Among 500,000 to 550,000 distinct CDR3 sequences listed, 15% to 20% were seen once. The data were obtained in a study of T cells in Graves' hyperthyroidism and ophthalmopathy. The CDR3 has 14 amino acids. V trimming: 5 bases; J trimming: 6 bases; junction bases outside the gene matches: 8. From germline, CDR1 is MNHEY and CDR2 SVGEGT.

Source material: blood. The receptor's source is a man aged 35 to 55 with Graves' ophthalmopathy. V and J are TRBV6-2 or TRBV6-3 and TRBJ2-7; 9 positions agree with TRBD1. The CDR3 coding sequence is TGTGCCAGCAGTCCCGGGACAGGGATCCCCGAGCAGTACTTC. This sequence encodes CASSPGTGIPEQYF.